One and the same sample provided the 19 T cell receptor beta chains below, sequenced in a study of cytomegalovirus exposure and HLA in healthy donors (dated 2017 in TCRdb). The receptor library was made with the immunoSEQ multiplex PCR assay. For the multiplex PCR, a mixture combining 60 forward primers for TCR Vbeta segments and 13 reverse primers for TCR Jbeta segments was used. As stored in TCRdb, this immuneACCESS dataset retains in-frame rearrangements with V and J assigned. A fraction of the clones does not appear; measured against another copy, unresolved V genes explain less than half of the discrepancy, and the remainder lacks a known reason. In all, the sample holds 210,000 or so clones, and 76% of those were seen once. Roughly 0.6% of the sample lies in the top ten. Sample: PBMCs. The receptors come from a man between 18 and 29 years old in good health and CMV-seronegative.

The gene calls are TRBV29-1 and TRBJ1-2; D unresolved. This CDR3 spans 12 amino acids. The V and J ends lost 3 bases and 4 bases respectively, with 9 bases between them. Germline V gives CDR1 SQVTM, CDR2 ANQGSEA. CDR3 in DNA: TGCAGCGTTGAGAAACAGTTCTATGGCTACACCTTC. Translation: CSVEKQFYGYTF.

The gene calls are TRBV27 and TRBJ1-1; 7 positions agree with TRBD1. Per the germline V gene, CDR1 is MNHEY and CDR2 is SMNVEV (reference sequence). Unmatched junction bases numbered 6, after V lost 2 bases and J lost 3 bases. This CDR3 is built from 15 residues. CDR3 sequence (DNA): TGTGCCAGCAGTTTAGATAGGGGGCGGTACACTGAAGCTTTCTTT. Translation gives CASSLDRGRYTEAFF.

The chain has TRBV2 and TRBJ2-7; possible D gene TRBD2, 6 bases. The CDR3 length is 14 residues. Germline V gene lookup returns CDR1 SNHLY and CDR2 FYNNEI. Trimming pared 2 bases from V and 1 base from J, leaving 9 bases between. CDR3 amino acids: CASSEREVSYEQYF. As DNA, the CDR3 is TGTGCCAGCAGTGAAAGGGAGGTTTCCTACGAGCAGTACTTC.

The chain uses TRBV10-3 and TRBJ2-5; D is perhaps TRBD2 (7 bases). Gene TRBJ2-7 matches the end of the DNA better, so the J call may be wrong. CDR1 is ENHRY and CDR2 is SYGVKD in the germline V gene. The CDR3 is 18 amino acids. CDR3 DNA sequence: TGTGCCATCAGCGGAGCTCGGGTCAGAGGGGGGGTCTCCTACGAGCAGTACTTC. Encoded protein: CAISGARVRGGVSYEQYF.

The V call is TRBV29-1, the J call TRBJ2-2, with TRBD2 matching 8 bases. Germline V gene data show CDR1 as SQVTM and CDR2 as ANQGSEA. After removal of 5 bases from V and 2 bases from J, the junction contained 10 bases not matched to a gene. The CDR3 has 16 residues. CDR3 nucleotides: TGCAGCGTTCAACTAGGACTAGCCAGTAACACCGGGGAGCTGTTTTTT. This sequence encodes CSVQLGLASNTGELFF.

The rearrangement uses TRBV11-3 and TRBJ2-1; 9 nucleotides line up with TRBD2. CDR1 is SGHNT and CDR2 is YENEEA in the germline V gene. Losses at the gene ends were 0 bases for V and 9 bases for J; bases not matched to a gene: 3. There are 14 residues in the CDR3. The CDR3 loop is CASSLEGGRAEQFF. The CDR3 coding sequence is TGTGCCAGCAGCTTAGAGGGCGGGAGGGCTGAGCAGTTCTTC.

Written as DNA, the CDR3 is TGTGCCAGCAGCCAAGCTGGACATCAGGGGCTCAATGGCTACACCTTC. Protein sequence: CASSQAGHQGLNGYTF. V gene TRBV4-2 combines with J gene TRBJ1-2; TRBD1 is a possible D gene (6 bases). Trimming took 1 base from V and 6 from J, leaving 18 bases between them. The CDR3 consists of 16 residues. Germline loops: CDR1 LGHNA, CDR2 YNFKEQ.

This chain connects TRBV6-5 to TRBJ1-2; the D gene is possibly TRBD1 (5 bases). V was clipped by 6 bases and J by 7 bases, with 12 bases between them. CDR3 length: 12 residues. Per the germline V gene, CDR1 is MNHEY and CDR2 is SVGAGI. CDR3 protein: CASSGGEAGYTF. DNA of the CDR3: TGTGCCAGCAGCGGGGGAGAGGCTGGCTACACCTTC.

There are a few counts of this clone. V is TRBV5-8 and J is TRBJ2-7; TRBD1 matches 10 bases. The CDR3 is made up of 16 amino acids. Germline CDR1 and CDR2: SGHTS and YDEGEE. J lost 4 bases, V lost 1 base, and 8 bases had no gene match. DNA of the CDR3: TGTGCCAGCAGCTTGTACGAGGGACAGGGGTTATACGAGCAGTACTTC. Translating it yields CASSLYEGQGLYEQYF.

The gene calls are TRBV19 and TRBJ2-7, with D possibly TRBD2 on 6 matching bases. The length of the CDR3 is 14 residues. V lost 6 bases, J lost 1 base, and 13 bases lay in between. Looked up from germline, CDR1 is LNHDA and CDR2 is SQIVND (reference sequence). This CDR3 is CASSTTGTSYEQYF. The CDR3 coding sequence is TGTGCCAGTAGCACCACGGGGACTTCCTACGAGCAGTACTTC.

This clone turned up a few times. V usage is TRBV28 and J usage is TRBJ1-2; 11 positions match TRBD1. The V and J ends lost 5 bases and 4 bases, in that order; junction bases with no gene match: 3. Per germline, CDR1 MDHEN and CDR2 SYDVKM. CDR3 length equals 14 residues. The CDR3 bases are TGTGCCAGCAGTACGGGACAGGGGGTCTATGGCTACACCTTC. Encoded protein: CASSTGQGVYGYTF.

The CDR3 DNA reads TGTGCCAGCAGCTTTAGACAGGGGGCCTACAATGAGCAGTTCTTC. Encoded protein: CASSFRQGAYNEQFF. The V and J genes are TRBV5-8 and TRBJ2-1; 9 bases align to TRBD1. There are 15 residues in the CDR3. CDR1 and CDR2 (germline): SGHTS, YDEGEE. J gave up 2 bases and V 2 bases, and 2 bases lay outside the gene matches.

V gene TRBV6-1 combines with J gene TRBJ1-1; D perhaps matches TRBD1 (5 bases). The CDR3 consists of 15 residues. Trimming shortened V by 9 bases and J by 2 bases, and 19 bases separated the two germline ends. Germline CDR1 is MNHNS and CDR2 is SASEGT. CDR3 in amino acids: CASLSRAGINTEAFF. In nucleotides, the CDR3 is TGTGCCAGTCTTAGCAGGGCAGGTATTAACACTGAAGCTTTCTTT.

The chain carries TRBV6-6 and TRBJ2-7; 11 bases map to TRBD1. This CDR3 has 13 amino acids. Trimming took 2 bases from V and 13 from J; bases not matched to a gene: 7. The germline gives CDR1 MNHNY, CDR2 SVGAGI (reference sequence). CDR3 sequence: CASSYGGTGGYYF. As DNA, the CDR3 is TGTGCCAGCAGTTACGGTGGGACAGGGGGTTATTACTTC.

This rearrangement joins TRBV19 to TRBJ2-7; no definite D call. There are 14 residues in the CDR3. V shed 4 bases and J shed 2 bases, with 12 bases lying between them. Looked up from germline, CDR1 is LNHDA and CDR2 is SQIVND (reference sequence). The CDR3 bases are TGTGCCAGTAGTAACCGACTGCCCCCCTACGAGCAGTACTTC. Translating it yields CASSNRLPPYEQYF.

This clone was counted only a few times. V is TRBV18 and J is TRBJ2-3, with TRBD1 identical over 9 bases. Unmatched junction bases numbered 7, after V lost 6 bases and J lost 3 bases. Germline V CDR1 and CDR2: KGHSH, LQKENI. The CDR3 runs to 15 residues. The CDR3 protein is CASSLQGALTDTQYF. As DNA, the CDR3 is TGTGCCAGCTCTCTACAGGGGGCTTTGACAGATACGCAGTATTTT.

The genes are TRBV5-4 and TRBJ2-2; D call uncertain. V was cut by 0 bases and J by 6 bases, with 3 bases left in between. From germline, CDR1 is SGHNT and CDR2 YYREEE (reference sequence). This CDR3 has 12 amino acids. CDR3 in amino acids: CASSLGPGELFF. CDR3 DNA sequence: TGTGCCAGCAGCTTGGGGCCCGGGGAGCTGTTTTTT.

This clone was counted between two and nine times. The chain couples TRBV30 to TRBJ2-7, with D tentatively TRBD1 (5 bases). Trimming shortened V by 1 base and J by 4 bases, and 5 bases separated the two germline ends. CDR1 GTSNPN and CDR2 SVGIG come from the germline V gene (reference sequence). The CDR3 runs 11 residues. CDR3 protein: CAWSEGYEQYF. The DNA of the CDR3 is TGTGCCTGGAGTGAGGGGTACGAGCAGTACTTC.

The chain has TRBV25-1 and TRBJ2-1, with 13 bases that match TRBD2. The CDR3 has 15 amino acids. Germline V lookup: CDR1 MGHDK, CDR2 SYGVNS. V shed 5 bases, J shed 7 bases, and the junction held 5 bases outside the gene matches. Here the CDR3 DNA reads TGTGCCAGCAGTAATCCGGGACTAGCGGGAAATGAGCAGTTCTTC. It yields the protein CASSNPGLAGNEQFF.